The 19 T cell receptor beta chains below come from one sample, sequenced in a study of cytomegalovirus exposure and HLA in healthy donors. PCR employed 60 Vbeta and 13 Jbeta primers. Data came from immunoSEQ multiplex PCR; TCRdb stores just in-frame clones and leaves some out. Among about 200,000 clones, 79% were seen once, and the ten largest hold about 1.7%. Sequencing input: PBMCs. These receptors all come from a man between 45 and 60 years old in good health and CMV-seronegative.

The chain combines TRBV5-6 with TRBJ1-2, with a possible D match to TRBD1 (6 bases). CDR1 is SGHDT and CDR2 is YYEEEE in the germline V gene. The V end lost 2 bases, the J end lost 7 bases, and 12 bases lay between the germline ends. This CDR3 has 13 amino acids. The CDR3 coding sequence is TGTGCCAGCAGCTTCGGGGGGCGGTCTGGCTACACCTTC. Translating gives CASSFGGRSGYTF.

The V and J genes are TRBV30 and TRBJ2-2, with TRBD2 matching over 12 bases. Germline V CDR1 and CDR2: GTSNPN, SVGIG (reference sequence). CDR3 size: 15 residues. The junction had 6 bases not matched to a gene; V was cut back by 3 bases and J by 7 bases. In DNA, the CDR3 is TGTGCCTGGAGCCCGACTAGCGGGAGTGTCGGGGAGCTGTTTTTT. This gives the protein CAWSPTSGSVGELFF.

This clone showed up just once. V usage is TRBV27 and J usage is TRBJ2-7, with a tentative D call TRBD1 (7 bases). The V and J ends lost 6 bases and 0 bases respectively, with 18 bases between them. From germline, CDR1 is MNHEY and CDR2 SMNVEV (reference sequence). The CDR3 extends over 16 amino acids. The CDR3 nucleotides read TGTGCCAGCAGGGATTTATACAGGGGACTCTCCTACGAGCAGTACTTC. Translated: CASRDLYRGLSYEQYF.

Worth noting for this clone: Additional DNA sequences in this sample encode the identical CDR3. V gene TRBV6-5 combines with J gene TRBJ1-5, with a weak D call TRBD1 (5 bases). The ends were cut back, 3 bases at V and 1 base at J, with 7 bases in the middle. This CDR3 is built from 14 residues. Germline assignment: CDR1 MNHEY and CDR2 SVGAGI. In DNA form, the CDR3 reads TGTGCCAGCAGTTATGCAGGGAGCAATCAGCCCCAGCATTTT. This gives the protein CASSYAGSNQPQHF.

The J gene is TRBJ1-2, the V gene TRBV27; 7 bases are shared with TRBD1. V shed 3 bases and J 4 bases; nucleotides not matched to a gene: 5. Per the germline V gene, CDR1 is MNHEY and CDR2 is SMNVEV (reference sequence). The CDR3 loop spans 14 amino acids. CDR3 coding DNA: TGTGCCAGCAGTTTCGCGGCAGGGGGCTATGGCTACACCTTC. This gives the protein CASSFAAGGYGYTF.

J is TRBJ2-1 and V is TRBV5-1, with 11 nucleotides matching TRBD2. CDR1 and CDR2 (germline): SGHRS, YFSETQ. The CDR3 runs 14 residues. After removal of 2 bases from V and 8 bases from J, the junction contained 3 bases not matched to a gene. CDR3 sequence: CASSLPGLADEQFF. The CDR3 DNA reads TGCGCCAGCAGCTTACCGGGACTAGCGGATGAGCAGTTCTTC.

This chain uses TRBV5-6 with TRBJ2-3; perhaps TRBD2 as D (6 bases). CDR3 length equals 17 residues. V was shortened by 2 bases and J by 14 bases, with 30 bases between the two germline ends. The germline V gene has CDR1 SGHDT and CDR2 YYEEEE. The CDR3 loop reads CASSLIVGQGGSPPGYF. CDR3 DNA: TGTGCCAGCAGCTTAATAGTTGGGCAGGGAGGCTCCCCGCCCGGGTATTTT.

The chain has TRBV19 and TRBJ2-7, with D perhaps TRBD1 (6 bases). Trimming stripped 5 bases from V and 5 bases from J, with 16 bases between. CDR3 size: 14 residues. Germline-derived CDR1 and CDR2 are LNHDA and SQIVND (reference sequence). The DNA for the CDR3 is TGTGCCAGTAGTCCCCGGACAGTCTTCGACGAGCAGTACTTC. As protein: CASSPRTVFDEQYF.

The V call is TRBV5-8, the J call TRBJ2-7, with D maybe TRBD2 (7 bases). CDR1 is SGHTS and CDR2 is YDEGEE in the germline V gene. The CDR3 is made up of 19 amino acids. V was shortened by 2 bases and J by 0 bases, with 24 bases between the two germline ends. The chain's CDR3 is CASSFYRVTTSASSYEQYF. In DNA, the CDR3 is TGTGCCAGCAGCTTCTACAGGGTAACTACTAGCGCAAGCTCCTACGAGCAGTACTTC.

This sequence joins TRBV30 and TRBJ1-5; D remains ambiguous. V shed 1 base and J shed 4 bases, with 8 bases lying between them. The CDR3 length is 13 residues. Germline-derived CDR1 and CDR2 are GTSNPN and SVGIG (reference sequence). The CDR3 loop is CAWSEDGNQPQHF. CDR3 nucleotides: TGTGCCTGGAGTGAAGACGGGAATCAGCCCCAGCATTTT.

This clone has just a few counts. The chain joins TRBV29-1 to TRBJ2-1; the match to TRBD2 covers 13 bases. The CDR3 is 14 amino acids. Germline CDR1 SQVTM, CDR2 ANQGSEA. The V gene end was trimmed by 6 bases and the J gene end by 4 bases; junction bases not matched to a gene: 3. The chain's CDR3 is CSVGLAGDYNEQFF. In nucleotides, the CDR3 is TGCAGCGTCGGACTAGCGGGAGATTACAATGAGCAGTTCTTC.

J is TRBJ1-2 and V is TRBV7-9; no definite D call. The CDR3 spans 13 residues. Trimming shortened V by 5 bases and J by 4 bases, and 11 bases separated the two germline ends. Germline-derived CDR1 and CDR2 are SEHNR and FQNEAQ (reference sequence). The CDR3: CASSQRTAYGYTF. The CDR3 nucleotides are TGTGCCAGCAGCCAGCGGACTGCCTATGGCTACACCTTC.

The CDR3 DNA sequence: TGTGCCAGCAGGAGGCGAACAGGGGAACAGCCCCAGCATTTT. Amino acid sequence: CASRRRTGEQPQHF. The gene calls are TRBV28 and TRBJ1-5; 7 nucleotides align to TRBD1. Germline CDR1 is MDHEN and CDR2 is SYDVKM. With 6 bases clipped from V and 7 bases from J, the junction kept 9 bases outside the gene matches. The CDR3 totals 14 residues.

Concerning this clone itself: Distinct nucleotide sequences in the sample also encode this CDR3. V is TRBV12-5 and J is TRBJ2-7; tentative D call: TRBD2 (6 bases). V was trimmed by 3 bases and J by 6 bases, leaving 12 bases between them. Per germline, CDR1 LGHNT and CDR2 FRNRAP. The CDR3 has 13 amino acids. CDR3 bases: TGTGCTAGTGGTTTAGTGGGAGGCCGCGAGCAGTACTTC. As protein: CASGLVGGREQYF.

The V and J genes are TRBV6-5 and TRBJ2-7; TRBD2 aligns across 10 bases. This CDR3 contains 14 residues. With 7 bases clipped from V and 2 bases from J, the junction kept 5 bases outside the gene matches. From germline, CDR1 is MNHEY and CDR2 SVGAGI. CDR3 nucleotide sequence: TGTGCCAGCACCCAACTAGCGGGGACCTACGAGCAGTACTTC. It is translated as CASTQLAGTYEQYF.

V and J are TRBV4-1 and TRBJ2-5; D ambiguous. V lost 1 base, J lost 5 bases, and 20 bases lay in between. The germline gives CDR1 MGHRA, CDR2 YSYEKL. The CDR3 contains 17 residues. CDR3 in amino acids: CASSQASYGVRVETQYF. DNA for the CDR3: TGCGCCAGCAGCCAAGCCAGCTATGGAGTGAGAGTGGAGACCCAGTACTTC.

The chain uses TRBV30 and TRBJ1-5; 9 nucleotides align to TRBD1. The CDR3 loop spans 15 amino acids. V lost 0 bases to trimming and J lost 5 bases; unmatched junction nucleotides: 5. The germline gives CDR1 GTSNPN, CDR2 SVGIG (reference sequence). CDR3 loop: CAWSVQGATDQPQHF. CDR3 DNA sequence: TGTGCCTGGAGTGTACAGGGGGCAACAGATCAGCCCCAGCATTTT.

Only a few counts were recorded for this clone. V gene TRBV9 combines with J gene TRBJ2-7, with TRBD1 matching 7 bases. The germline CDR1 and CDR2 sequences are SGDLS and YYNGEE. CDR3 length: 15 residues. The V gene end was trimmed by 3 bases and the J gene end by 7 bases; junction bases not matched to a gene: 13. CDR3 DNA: TGTGCCAGCAGCGCATCGACAGGGTCCACGGGGGAGCAGTACTTC. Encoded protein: CASSASTGSTGEQYF.

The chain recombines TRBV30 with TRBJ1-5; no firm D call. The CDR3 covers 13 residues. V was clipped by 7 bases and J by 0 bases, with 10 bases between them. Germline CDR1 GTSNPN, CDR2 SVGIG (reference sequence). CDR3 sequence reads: CAFAADSNQPQHF. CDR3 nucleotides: TGTGCCTTTGCGGCAGATAGCAATCAGCCCCAGCATTTT.